The T cell receptor beta chain under discussion was sequenced for a study of metastatic and nonmetastatic thyroid tumors. This clone was detected ten times or more. No patient had received any treatment before thyroid surgery. CDR3 length: 16 residues. The germline V and J ends were trimmed by 5 bases and 0 bases, with 13 bases remaining between them. CDR1 is SNHLY and CDR2 is FYNNEI in the germline V gene. TCRdb reassembled clones from the PCR reads with MiXCR. The table records 60,000 to 85,000 clones, less than 20% of them present only once. The chain couples TRBV2 to TRBJ2-2; TRBD2 might be the D (6 bases). Sequencing was carried out using blood. This receptor was obtained from a female donor with papillary thyroid cancer or a benign thyroid nodule (not recorded which). Some clones in this sample may be carry-over from other donors' samples. In DNA, the CDR3 is TGTGCCAGCAGTCCAGAAGGGACTTCGAACACCGGGGAGCTGTTTTTT. It yields the protein CASSPEGTSNTGELFF.